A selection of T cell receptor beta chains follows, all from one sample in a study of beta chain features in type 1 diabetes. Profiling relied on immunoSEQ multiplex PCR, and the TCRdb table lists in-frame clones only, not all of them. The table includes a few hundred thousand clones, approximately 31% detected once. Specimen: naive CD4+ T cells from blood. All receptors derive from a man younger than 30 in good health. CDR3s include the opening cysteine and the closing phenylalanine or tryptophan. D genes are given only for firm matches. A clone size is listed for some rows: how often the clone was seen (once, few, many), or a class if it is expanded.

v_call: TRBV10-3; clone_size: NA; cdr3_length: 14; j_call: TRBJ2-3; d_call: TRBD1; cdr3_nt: TGTGCCATCAAGGGACAGGGGATGACAGATACGCAGTATTTT; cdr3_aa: CAIKGQGMTDTQYF
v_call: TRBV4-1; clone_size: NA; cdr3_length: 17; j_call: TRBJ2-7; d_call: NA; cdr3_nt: TGCGCCAGCAGCCAGTTCTACCATCGGGACGGCCTCTACGAGCAGTACTTC; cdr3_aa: CASSQFYHRDGLYEQYF
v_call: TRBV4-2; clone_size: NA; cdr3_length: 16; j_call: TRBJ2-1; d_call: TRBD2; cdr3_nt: TGTGCCAGCAGCGGAGGGGGAGCGGGAGCGGTGGATGAGCAGTTCTTC; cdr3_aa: CASSGGGAGAVDEQFF
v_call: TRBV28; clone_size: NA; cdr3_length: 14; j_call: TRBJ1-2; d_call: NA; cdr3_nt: TGTGCCAGCAGTTTTTCTACAGGCGCCTATGGCTACACCTTC; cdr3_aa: CASSFSTGAYGYTF
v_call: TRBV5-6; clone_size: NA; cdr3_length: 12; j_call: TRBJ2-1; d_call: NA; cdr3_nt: TGTGCCAGCAGCGTCCTAGGGAATGAGCAGTTCTTC; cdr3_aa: CASSVLGNEQFF
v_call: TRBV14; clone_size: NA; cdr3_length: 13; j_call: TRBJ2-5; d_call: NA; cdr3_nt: TGTGCCAGCAGCCAAGACTGGGAAGAGACCCAGTACTTC; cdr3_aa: CASSQDWEETQYF
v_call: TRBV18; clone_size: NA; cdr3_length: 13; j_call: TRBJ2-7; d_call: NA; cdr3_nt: TGTGCCAGCTCACCAAGAACGCGCTACGAGCAGTACTTC; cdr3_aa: CASSPRTRYEQYF
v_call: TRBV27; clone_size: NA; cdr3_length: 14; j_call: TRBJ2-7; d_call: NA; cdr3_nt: TGTGCCAGTGGCCCTCTGGCACAGACCTACGAGCAGTACTTC; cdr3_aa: CASGPLAQTYEQYF
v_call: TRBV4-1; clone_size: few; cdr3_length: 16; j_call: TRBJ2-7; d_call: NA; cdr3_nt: TGCGCCAGCAGCCAAGCGGCGGGTGCCACCATCTACGAGCAGTACTTC; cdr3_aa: CASSQAAGATIYEQYF
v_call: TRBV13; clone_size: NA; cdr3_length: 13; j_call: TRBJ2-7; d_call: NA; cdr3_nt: TGTGCCAGCAGCTTATTCGCAGTCGGCGAGCAGTACTTC; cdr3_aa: CASSLFAVGEQYF
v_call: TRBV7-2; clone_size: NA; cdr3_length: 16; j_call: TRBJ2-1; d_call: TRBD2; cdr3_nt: TGTGCCAGCAGCCGAAGGACTAGCGGGAGTCCCAATGAGCAGTTCTTC; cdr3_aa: CASSRRTSGSPNEQFF
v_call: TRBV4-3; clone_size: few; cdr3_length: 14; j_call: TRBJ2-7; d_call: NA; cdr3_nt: TGCGCCAGCAGCCAACTATTGACGGGCTACGAGCAGTACTTC; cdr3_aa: CASSQLLTGYEQYF
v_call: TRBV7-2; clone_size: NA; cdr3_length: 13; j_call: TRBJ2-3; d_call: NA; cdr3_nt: TGTGCCAGCAGCTTGCAGGTGCCAGATACGCAGTATTTT; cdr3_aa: CASSLQVPDTQYF
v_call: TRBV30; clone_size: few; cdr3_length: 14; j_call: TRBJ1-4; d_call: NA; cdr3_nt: TGTGCCTGGCGCACGACAGCGACTAATGAAAAACTGTTTTTT; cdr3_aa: CAWRTTATNEKLFF
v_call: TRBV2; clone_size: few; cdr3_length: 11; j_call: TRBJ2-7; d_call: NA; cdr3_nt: TGTGCCAGCAGTGCCCTCTACGAGCAGTACTTC; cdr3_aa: CASSALYEQYF
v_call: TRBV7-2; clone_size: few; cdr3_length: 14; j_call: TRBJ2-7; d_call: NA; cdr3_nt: TGTGCCAGCAGCCCGCCTGGTAGCGTGAACGAGCAGTACTTC; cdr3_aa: CASSPPGSVNEQYF
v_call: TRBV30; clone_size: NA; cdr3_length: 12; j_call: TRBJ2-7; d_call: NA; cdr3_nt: TGTGCCTGGAGGGCCTTCTCCTACGAGCAGTACTTC; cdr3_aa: CAWRAFSYEQYF
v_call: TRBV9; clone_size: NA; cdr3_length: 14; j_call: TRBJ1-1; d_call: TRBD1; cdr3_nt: TGTGCCAGCAGTCCTAGGACAGGGGTCACTGAAGCTTTCTTT; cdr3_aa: CASSPRTGVTEAFF
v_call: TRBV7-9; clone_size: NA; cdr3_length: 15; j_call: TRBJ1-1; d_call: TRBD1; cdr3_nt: TGTGCCAGCAGCCTAAAGACAGGGAGGAACACTGAAGCTTTCTTT; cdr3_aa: CASSLKTGRNTEAFF
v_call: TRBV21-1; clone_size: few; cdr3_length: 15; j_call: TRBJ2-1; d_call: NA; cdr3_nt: TGTGCCAGCAGCACTATGACTAGCGGGAGCAATGAGCAGTTCTTC; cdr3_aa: CASSTMTSGSNEQFF
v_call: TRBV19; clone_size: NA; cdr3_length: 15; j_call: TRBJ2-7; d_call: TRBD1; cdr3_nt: TGTGCCAGTAGTTCGGGGACAGGGGTTACCTACGAGCAGTACTTC; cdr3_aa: CASSSGTGVTYEQYF
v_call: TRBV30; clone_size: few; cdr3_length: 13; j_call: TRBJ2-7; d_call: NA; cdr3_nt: TGTGCCTGGGGTCCGAATCGGGGCTACGAGCAGTACTTC; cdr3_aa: CAWGPNRGYEQYF
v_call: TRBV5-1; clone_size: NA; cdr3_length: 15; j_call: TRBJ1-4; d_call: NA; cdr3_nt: TGCGCCAGCAGCCGGGACGGAGCGAGGAGTGAAAAACTGTTTTTT; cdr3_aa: CASSRDGARSEKLFF
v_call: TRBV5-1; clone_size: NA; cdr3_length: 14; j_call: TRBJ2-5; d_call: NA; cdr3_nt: TGCGCCAGCAGCTTGGTCCCGGATCAAGAGACCCAGTACTTC; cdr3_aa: CASSLVPDQETQYF
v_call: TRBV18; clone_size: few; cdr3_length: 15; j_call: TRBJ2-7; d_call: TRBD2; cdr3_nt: TGTGCCAGCTCCCCTAGCGGGAGGGAGATCTACGAGCAGTACTTC; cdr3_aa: CASSPSGREIYEQYF
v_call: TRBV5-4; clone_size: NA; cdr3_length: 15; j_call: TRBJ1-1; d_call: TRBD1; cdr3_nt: TGTGCCAGCATCAAGGACAGGTTGGCGAACACTGAAGCTTTCTTT; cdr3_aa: CASIKDRLANTEAFF